One T cell receptor (beta chain) is described in this entry. Its antigen is currently unknown. The sample belongs to a study of shared clonotypes between healthy human individuals. Study-wide results and caveats: Rarefaction showed sorted-subset sequencing was incomplete despite large depth.

As defined, naive CD8 cells were CD45RO-negative and positively selected for CCR7, with terminally differentiated effector memory CD45RA+ cells excluded. The assay was immunoSEQ multiplex PCR, and TCRdb's table has in-frame clones only and misses some. Among 560,000 or so clones, roughly 95% were seen once, and the ten largest hold 0.11%. Per the germline V gene, CDR1 is MNHNS and CDR2 is SASEGT. CDR3 length: 12 residues. V was cut by 5 bases and J by 6 bases, with 7 bases left in between. Sequenced sample: naive CD8+ T cells sorted from blood. This TCR came from a woman under 40 in good health. The rearrangement uses TRBV6-1 and TRBJ2-2; D gene uncertain. The chain's CDR3 is CASSRFSGELFF. CDR3 in DNA: TGTGCCAGCAGTCGCTTCTCCGGGGAGCTGTTTTTT.